The T cell receptor (beta chain) described here comes from a study of early T cells in non-severe SARS-CoV-2 infection. In the study overall: Bulk RNA taken from unsorted whole blood was sequenced, leaving chains unpaired.

Molecules of cDNA were individually given unique molecular identifiers that were attached to them. TCRdb analysed the 5' RACE reads with MiXCR anew, one entry per CDR3 protein. The sample shows 85,000 to 100,000 distinct CDR3 sequences, approximately 10% of them seen only once. V shed 0 bases and J shed 1 base, with 9 bases lying between them. The CDR3 runs to 15 residues. Germline-derived CDR1 and CDR2 are LGHNA and YNFKEQ. This sequence joins TRBV4-2 and TRBJ1-1; D gene ambiguous. Sequenced here: whole blood, sampled at baseline. The TCR comes from an adult who was a healthcare worker with PCR-confirmed SARS-CoV-2 infection or an uninfected control (not recorded which). DNA of the CDR3: TGTGCCAGCAGCCAAGATAGAGGTACGAACACTGAAGCTTTCTTT. As protein: CASSQDRGTNTEAFF.